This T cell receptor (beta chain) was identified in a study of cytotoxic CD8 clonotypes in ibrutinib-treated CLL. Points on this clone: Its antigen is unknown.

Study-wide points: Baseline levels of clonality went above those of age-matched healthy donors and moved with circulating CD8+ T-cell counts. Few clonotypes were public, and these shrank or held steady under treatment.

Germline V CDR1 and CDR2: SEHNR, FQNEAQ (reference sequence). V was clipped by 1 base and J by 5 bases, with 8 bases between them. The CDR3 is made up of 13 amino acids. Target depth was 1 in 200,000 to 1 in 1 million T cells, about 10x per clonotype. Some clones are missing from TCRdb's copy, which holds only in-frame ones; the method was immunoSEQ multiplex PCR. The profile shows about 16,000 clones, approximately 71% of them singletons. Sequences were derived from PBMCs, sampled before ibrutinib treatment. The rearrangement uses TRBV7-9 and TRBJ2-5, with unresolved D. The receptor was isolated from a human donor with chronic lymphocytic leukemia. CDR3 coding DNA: TGTGCCAGCAGCTTAGGGTTCGGGGAGACCCAGTACTTC. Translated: CASSLGFGETQYF. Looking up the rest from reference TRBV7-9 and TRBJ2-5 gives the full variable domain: DTGVSQNPRHKITKRGQNVTFRCDPISEHNRLYWYRQTLGQGPEFLTYFQNEAQLEKSRLLSDRFSAERPKGSFSTLEIQRTEQGDSAMYLCASSLGFGETQYFGPGTRLLVL.